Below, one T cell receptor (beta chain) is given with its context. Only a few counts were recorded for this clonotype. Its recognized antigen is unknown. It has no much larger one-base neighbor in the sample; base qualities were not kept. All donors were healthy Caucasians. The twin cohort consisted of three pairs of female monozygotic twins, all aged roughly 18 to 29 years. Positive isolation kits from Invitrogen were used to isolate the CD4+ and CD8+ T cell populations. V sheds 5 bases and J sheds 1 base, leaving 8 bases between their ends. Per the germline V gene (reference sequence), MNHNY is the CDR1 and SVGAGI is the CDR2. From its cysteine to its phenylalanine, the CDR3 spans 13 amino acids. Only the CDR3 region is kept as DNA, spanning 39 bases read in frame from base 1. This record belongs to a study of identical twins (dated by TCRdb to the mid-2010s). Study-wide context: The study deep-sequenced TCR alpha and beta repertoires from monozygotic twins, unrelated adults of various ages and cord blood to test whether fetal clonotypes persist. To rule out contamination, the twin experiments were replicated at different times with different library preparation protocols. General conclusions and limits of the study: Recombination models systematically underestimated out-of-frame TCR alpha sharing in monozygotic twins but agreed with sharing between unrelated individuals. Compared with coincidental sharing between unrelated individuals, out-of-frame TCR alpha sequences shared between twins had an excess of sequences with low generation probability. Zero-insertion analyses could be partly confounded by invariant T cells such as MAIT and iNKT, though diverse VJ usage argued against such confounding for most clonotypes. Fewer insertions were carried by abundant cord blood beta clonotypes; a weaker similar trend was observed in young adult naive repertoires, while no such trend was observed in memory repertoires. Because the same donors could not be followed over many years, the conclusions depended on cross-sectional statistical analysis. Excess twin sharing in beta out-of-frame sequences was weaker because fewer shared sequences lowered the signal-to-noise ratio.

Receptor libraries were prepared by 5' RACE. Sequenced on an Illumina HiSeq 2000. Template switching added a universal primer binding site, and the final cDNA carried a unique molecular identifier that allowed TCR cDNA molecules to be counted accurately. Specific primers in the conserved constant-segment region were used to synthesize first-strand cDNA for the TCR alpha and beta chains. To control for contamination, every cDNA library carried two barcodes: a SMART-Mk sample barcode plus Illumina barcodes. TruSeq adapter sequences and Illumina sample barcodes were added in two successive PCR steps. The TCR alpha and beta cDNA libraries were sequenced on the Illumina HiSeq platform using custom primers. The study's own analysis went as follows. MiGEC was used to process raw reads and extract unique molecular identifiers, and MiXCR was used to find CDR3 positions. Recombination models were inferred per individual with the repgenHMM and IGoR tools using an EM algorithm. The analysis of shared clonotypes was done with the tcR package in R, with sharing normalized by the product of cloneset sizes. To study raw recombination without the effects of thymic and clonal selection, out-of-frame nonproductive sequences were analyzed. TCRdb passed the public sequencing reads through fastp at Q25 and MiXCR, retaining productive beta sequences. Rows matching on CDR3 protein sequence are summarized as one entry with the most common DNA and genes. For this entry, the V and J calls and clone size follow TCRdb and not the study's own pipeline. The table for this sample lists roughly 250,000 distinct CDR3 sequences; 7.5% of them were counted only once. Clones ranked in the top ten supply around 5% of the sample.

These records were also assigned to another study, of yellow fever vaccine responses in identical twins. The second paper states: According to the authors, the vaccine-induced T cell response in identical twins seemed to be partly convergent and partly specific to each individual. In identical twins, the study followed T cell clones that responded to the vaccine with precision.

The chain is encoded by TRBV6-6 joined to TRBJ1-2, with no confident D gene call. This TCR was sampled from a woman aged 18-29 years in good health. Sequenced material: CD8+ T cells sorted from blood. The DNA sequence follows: TGTGCCAGCAGTAAAGCAGTTAACTATGGCTACACCTTC. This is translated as CASSKAVNYGYTF.